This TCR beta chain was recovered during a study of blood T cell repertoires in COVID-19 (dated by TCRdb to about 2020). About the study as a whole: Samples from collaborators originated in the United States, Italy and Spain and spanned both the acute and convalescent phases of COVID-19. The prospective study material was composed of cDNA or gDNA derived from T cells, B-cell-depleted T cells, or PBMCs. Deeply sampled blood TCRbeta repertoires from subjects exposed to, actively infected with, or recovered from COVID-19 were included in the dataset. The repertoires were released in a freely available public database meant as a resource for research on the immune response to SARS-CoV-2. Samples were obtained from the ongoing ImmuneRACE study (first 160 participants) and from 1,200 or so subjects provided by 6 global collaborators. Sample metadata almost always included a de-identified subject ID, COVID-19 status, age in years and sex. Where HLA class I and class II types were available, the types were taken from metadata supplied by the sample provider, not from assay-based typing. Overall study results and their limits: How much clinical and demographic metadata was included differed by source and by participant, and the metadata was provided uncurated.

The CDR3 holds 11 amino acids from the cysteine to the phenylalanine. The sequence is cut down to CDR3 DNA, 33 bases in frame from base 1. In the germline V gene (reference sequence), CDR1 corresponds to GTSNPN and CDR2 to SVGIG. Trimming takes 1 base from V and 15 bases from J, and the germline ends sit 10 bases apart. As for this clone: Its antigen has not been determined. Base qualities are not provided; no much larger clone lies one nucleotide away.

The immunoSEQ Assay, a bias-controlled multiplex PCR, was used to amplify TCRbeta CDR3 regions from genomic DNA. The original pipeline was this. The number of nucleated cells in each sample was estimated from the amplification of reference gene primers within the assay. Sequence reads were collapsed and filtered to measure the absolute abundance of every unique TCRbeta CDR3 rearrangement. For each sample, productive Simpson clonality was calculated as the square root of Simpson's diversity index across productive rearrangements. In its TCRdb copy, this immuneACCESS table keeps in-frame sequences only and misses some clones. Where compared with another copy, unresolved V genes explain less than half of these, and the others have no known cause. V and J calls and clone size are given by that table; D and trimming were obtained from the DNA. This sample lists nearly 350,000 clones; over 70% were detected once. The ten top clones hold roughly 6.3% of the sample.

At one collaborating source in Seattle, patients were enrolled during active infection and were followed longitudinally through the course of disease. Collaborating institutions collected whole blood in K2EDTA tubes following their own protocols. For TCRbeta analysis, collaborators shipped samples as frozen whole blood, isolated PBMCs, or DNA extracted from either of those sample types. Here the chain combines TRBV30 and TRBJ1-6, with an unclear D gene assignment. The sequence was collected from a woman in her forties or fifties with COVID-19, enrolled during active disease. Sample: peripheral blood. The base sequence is TGTGCCTGGAGTGGAGAATTACTCCTCCACTTT. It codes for CAWSGELLLHF.